What follows is one TCR beta chain and its context. The study ran its PCR with 60 Vbeta and 13 Jbeta primers. Some clones are missing from TCRdb's copy, which holds only in-frame ones; the method was immunoSEQ multiplex PCR. Of about 160,000 clones in the sample, 80% were seen once. The data stem from a study of cytomegalovirus exposure and HLA in healthy donors. The germline CDR1 and CDR2 sequences are MNHEY and SMNVEV (reference sequence). The CDR3 length is 15 residues. The V gene lost 5 bases and the J gene lost 6 bases, with 19 bases spanning the gap. This clonotype was sampled from a man aged 25-45 years in good health and CMV-seronegative. Sequenced material: PBMCs. The chain employs TRBV27 and TRBJ2-5, with D perhaps matching TRBD1 (5 bases). CDR3 sequence reads: CASSPPDSPFQTQYF. Here the CDR3 DNA reads TGTGCCAGCAGTCCCCCAGACAGCCCGTTTCAGACCCAGTACTTC.